This entry features one T cell receptor beta chain sequence. The target antigen is unknown. The source of the sample is a study of pediatric ulcerative colitis. The study's findings and limits: In rectum, acute severe colitis had expanded clones and less diversity. Ulcerative colitis patients shared more blood-rectal clones than controls.

This table comes from immunoSEQ multiplex PCR, and its TCRdb copy is limited to in-frame clones, with some not included. The sample gives 30,000 to 45,000 clones, around 73% of which show up once; approximately 0.74% is in the top ten. Trimming left V 1 base short and J 5 bases short, with 6 bases between. This CDR3 contains 11 residues. Germline CDR1 is SQVTM and CDR2 is ANQGSEA. Rectal tissue came from one to two pinch biopsies taken at colonoscopy. Specimen: gut tissue. The sequence was collected from a boy aged 5 to 17 with moderate ulcerative colitis. The gene calls are TRBV29-1 and TRBJ2-7; no clear D gene. CDR3 bases: TGCAGCGTTGAAGCTAATCACGAGCAGTACTTC. Translated, it gives CSVEANHEQYF.